These T cell receptor beta chains were read from a single sample in a study of beta chain features in type 1 diabetes. The data were produced by immunoSEQ multiplex PCR, yet TCRdb's version contains in-frame clones alone and is incomplete. The sample lists roughly 140,000 clones; about 7% were seen once. The specimen sequenced was central memory CD4+ T cells from blood. Receptor source: a woman aged 25 to 39 in good health. Both conserved end residues are part of each CDR3. The D gene is left open where the match is weak. Size is stated for part of the rows, as once, few or many counts, or as a class when the clone is expanded.

D gene,clone size,J gene,V gene,CDR3 DNA,CDR3 protein
TRBD2,few,TRBJ2-1,TRBV19,TGTGCCAGTAGTTTCCAGACTAGCGGGAGGAGTTTCGGCAATGAGCAGTTCTTC,CASSFQTSGRSFGNEQFF
.,.,TRBJ1-3,TRBV6-1,TGTGCCAGCATCCTTGAGAGAACTGGAAACACCATATATTTT,CASILERTGNTIYF
.,.,TRBJ1-5,TRBV6-6,TGTGCCAGCAGTTACGGGACAACGAGCAATCAGCCCCAGCATTTT,CASSYGTTSNQPQHF
.,few,TRBJ2-5,TRBV14,TGTGCCAGCAGCCAAGCAACTCGCGTCGGAGAGACCCAGTACTTC,CASSQATRVGETQYF
TRBD1,many,TRBJ1-1,TRBV30,TGTGCCTGGATAAGGGGGCACCAAATCAAGGCAGCTTTCTTT,CAWIRGHQIKAAFF
TRBD2,many,TRBJ2-7,TRBV5-6,TGTGCCAGCAGGGCGTCGGGACTAGGCCACGAGCAGTACTTC,CASRASGLGHEQYF
TRBD2,many,TRBJ2-1,TRBV6-1,TGTGCCAGGACGGACGGCGGGAGCTTCGTTGAGCAGTTCTTC,CARTDGGSFVEQFF
TRBD2,few,TRBJ2-1,TRBV12-5,TGTGCTAGTGGTTTGGATGCGGGAGGCCTCTCCTACAATGAGCAGTTCTTC,CASGLDAGGLSYNEQFF
.,many,TRBJ2-7,TRBV29-1,TGCAGCGTTGAAGGGAGGCAGGGGTACGAGCAGTACTTC,CSVEGRQGYEQYF
.,many,TRBJ1-2,TRBV29-1,TGCAGCGTTGACCCCCACGGGAGCCTACGGGATAATGGCTACACCTTC,CSVDPHGSLRDNGYTF